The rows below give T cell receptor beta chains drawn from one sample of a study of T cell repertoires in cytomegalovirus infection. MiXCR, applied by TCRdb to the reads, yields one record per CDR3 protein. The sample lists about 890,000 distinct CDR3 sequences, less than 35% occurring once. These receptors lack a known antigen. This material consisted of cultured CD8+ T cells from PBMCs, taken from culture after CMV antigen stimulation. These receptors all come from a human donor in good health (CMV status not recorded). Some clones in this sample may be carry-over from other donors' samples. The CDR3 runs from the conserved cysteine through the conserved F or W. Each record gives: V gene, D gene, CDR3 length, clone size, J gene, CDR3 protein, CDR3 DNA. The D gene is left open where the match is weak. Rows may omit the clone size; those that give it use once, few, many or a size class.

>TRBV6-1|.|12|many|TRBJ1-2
CATYSWVYGYTF
TGTGCCACCTATTCGTGGGTCTATGGCTACACCTTC
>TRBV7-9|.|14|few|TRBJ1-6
CASSSDRKPMRVHF
TGTGCCAGCAGCTCAGACAGGAAACCTATGAGGGTCCACTTT
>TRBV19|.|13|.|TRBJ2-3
CASSITITDTQYF
TGTGCCAGTAGTATAACCATCACAGATACGCAGTATTTT
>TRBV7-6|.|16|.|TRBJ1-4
CASSLGYSGRGEKLFF
TGTGCCAGCAGCTTAGGGTATTCCGGACGCGGTGAAAAACTGTTTTTT
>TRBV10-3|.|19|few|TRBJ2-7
CAIGENYLGVHPAPYEQYF
TGTGCCATCGGGGAAAATTATCTTGGGGTTCACCCCGCGCCTTACGAGCAGTACTTC
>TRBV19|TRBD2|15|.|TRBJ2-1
CASSPSGGPWNEQFF
TGTGCCAGTAGTCCCTCGGGGGGGCCTTGGAATGAGCAGTTCTTC
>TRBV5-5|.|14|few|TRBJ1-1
CASSLELGDTEAFF
TGTGCCAGCAGCCTAGAGTTGGGGGACACTGAAGCTTTCTTT
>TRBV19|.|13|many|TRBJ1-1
CASSITLNTEAFF
TGTGCCAGTAGTATAACGCTGAACACTGAAGCTTTCTTT
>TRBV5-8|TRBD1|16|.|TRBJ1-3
CASSAGQGFTGNTIYF
TGTGCCAGCAGCGCTGGACAGGGGTTTACAGGAAACACCATATATTTT
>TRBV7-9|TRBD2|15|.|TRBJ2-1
CASSPPSGGTTEQFF
TGTGCCAGCAGCCCCCCGAGCGGGGGAACCACGGAGCAGTTCTTC
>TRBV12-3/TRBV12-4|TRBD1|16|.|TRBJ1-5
CASSLAQAGGGQPQHF
TGTGCCAGCAGTTTAGCCCAGGCCGGAGGGGGCCAGCCCCAGCATTTT
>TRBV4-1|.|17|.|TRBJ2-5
CASSQGGGQDSTKTQYF
TGCGCCAGCAGCCAAGGAGGGGGACAAGACTCAACGAAGACCCAGTACTTC
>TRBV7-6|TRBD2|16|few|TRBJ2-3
CASSPLAGSRGDTQYF
TGTGCCAGCAGCCCACTAGCGGGGTCCCGAGGAGATACGCAGTATTTT
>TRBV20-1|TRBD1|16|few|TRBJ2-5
CSARDRTPGGPETQYF
TGCAGTGCTAGAGACCGGACCCCAGGGGGCCCAGAGACCCAGTACTTC
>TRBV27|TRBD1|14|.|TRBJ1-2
CASSNRRQGYGYTF
TGTGCCAGCTCTAATCGGAGACAGGGTTATGGCTACACCTTC
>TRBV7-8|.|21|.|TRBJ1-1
CASSPRDPGSLVGRIYTEAFF
TGTGCCAGCAGCCCACGAGACCCGGGTTCACTAGTAGGACGAATCTACACTGAAGCTTTCTTT